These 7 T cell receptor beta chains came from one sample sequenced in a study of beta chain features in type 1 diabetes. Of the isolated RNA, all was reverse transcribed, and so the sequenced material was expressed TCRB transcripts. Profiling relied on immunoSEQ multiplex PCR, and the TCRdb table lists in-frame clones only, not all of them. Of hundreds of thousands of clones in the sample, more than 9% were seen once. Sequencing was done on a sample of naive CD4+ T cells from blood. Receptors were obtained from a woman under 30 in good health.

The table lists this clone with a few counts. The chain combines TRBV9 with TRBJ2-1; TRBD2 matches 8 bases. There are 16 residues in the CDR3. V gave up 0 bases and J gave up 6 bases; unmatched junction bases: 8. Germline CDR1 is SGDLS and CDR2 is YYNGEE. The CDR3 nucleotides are TGTGCCAGCAGCGTAGGGCAGCGGGAGATGGGCAATGAGCAGTTCTTC. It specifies CASSVGQREMGNEQFF.

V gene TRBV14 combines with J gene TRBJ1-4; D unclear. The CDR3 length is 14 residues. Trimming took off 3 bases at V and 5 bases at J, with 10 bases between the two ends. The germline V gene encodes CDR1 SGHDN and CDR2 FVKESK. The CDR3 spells CASSHNPLNEKLFF. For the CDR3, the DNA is TGTGCCAGCAGCCATAATCCCCTGAATGAAAAACTGTTTTTT. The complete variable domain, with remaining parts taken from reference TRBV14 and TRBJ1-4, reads EAGVTQFPSHSVIEKGQTVTLRCDPISGHDNLYWYRRVMGKEIKFLLHFVKESKQDESGMPNNRFLAERTGGTYSTLKVQPAELEDSGVYFCASSHNPLNEKLFFGSGTQLSVL.

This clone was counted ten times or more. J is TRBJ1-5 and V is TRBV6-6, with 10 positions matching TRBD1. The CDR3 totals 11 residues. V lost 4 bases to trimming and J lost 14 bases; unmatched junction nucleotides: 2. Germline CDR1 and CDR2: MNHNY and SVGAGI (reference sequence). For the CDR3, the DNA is TGTGCCAGCAGTTGGGGGACAGGGGAGCATTTT. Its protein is CASSWGTGEHF.

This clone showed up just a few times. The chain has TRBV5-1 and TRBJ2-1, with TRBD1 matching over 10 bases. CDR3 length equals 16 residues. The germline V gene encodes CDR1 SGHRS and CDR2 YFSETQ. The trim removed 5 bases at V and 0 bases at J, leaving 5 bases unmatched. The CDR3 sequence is CASRDRTGGSYNEQFF. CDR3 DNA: TGCGCCAGCAGAGATCGGACAGGGGGCTCCTACAATGAGCAGTTCTTC.

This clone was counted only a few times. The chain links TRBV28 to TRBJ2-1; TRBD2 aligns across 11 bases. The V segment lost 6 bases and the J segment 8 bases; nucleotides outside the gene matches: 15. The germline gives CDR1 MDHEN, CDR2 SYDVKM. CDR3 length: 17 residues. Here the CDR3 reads CASRTPLLAGEGHEQFF. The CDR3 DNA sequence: TGTGCCAGCAGAACACCCCTACTAGCGGGAGAGGGCCATGAGCAGTTCTTC.

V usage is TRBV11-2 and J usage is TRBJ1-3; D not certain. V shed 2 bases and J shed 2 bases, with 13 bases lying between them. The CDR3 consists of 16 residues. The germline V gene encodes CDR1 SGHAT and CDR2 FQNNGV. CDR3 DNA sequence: TGTGCCAGCAGCTTACAGCGGACGAGACCTGGAAACACCATATATTTT. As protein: CASSLQRTRPGNTIYF.

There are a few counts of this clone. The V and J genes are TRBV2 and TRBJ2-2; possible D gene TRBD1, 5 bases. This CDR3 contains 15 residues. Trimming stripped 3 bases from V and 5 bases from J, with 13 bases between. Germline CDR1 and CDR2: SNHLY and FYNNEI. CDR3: CASSEGRPSTGELFF. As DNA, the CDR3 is TGTGCCAGCAGTGAGGGGCGGCCCTCAACCGGGGAGCTGTTTTTT.